The 26 T cell receptor beta chains listed next were all sequenced from one sample in a study of T cells after yellow fever vaccination. One entry per CDR3 protein results from TCRdb running MiXCR on the 5' RACE reads. The table lists 300,000 to 400,000 distinct CDR3 sequences, approximately 8% of them singletons. The source material was PBMCs, sampled approximately 40 days after the first yellow fever vaccination. These receptors all stem from a man in his late teens or twenties who received the YFV17D yellow fever vaccine.

The chain employs TRBV5-1 and TRBJ2-2, with D unresolved. Germline values: CDR1 SGHRS, CDR2 YFSETQ. The V and J ends lost 2 bases and 2 bases respectively, with 7 bases between them. There are 14 residues in the CDR3. CDR3 in amino acids: CASSFRSNTGELFF. CDR3 nucleotide sequence: TGCGCCAGCAGCTTTAGAAGTAACACCGGGGAGCTGTTTTTT.

This clonotype was counted only a few times. The chain is built from TRBV7-9 and TRBJ1-2; a weak D match, TRBD1 (5 bases). Trimming cost V 5 bases and J 7 bases, with 8 bases left between them. The CDR3 is 11 residues long. CDR1 is SEHNR, CDR2 FQNEAQ, per germline (reference sequence). In nucleotides, the CDR3 is TGTGCCAGCAGCCCGGGGGTTGGCTACACCTTC. Translated, it gives CASSPGVGYTF.

This clonotype has a count of ten or more. The chain employs TRBV30 and TRBJ2-5, with D perhaps matching TRBD2 (6 bases). Germline CDR1 GTSNPN, CDR2 SVGIG (reference sequence). V was pared by 0 bases and J by 4 bases, with 6 bases between. The CDR3 is 12 amino acids. CDR3 protein: CAWSVGGETQYF. The CDR3 DNA sequence: TGTGCCTGGAGTGTGGGAGGAGAGACCCAGTACTTC.

This clonotype was seen a handful of times. CDR3 nucleotides: TGTGCCAGCAGAGAGTGGGCCTCACGGGGGGCTTTCTTT. This gives the protein CASREWASRGAFF. This chain joins TRBV27 and TRBJ1-1; the D gene is possibly TRBD1 (5 bases). V dropped 6 bases and J dropped 11 bases, with 19 bases sitting between them. Germline V gene data show CDR1 as MNHEY and CDR2 as SMNVEV (reference sequence). There are 13 residues in the CDR3.

Only a few counts were recorded for this clonotype. A read error may be the cause here, since a much bigger clone is one base away. The chain has TRBV5-4 and TRBJ1-6; unclear D gene. The CDR3 contains 12 residues. CDR1 and CDR2 (germline): SGHNT, YYREEE (reference sequence). V was clipped by 0 bases and J by 8 bases, with 3 bases between them. The CDR3 is CASSLDDSPLHF. The CDR3 nucleotides are TGTGCCAGCAGCTTGGACGATTCACCCCTCCACTTT.

This clonotype was seen many times. Relative to the germline gene, one junction end is altered; a read error may explain this. The genes are TRBV12-3 or TRBV12-4 and TRBJ2-7; TRBD2 matches at 10 bases. CDR3 length: 14 residues. The CDR3 nucleotides read TGTGCCAGCAGTCTAGCGGGGGCCTCCTACGAGCAGTACTTC. It codes for CASSLAGASYEQYF.

The chain carries TRBV5-1 and TRBJ1-2; the match to TRBD1 covers 10 bases. Germline lookup yields CDR1 SGHRS and CDR2 YFSETQ. The CDR3 runs to 11 residues. The V gene end was trimmed by 7 bases and the J gene end by 6 bases; junction bases not matched to a gene: 0. CDR3 region: CASGTGDGYTF. CDR3 nucleotide sequence: TGCGCCAGCGGGACAGGGGATGGCTACACCTTC.

The genes are TRBV28 and TRBJ2-5; unclear D gene. V was shortened by 2 bases and J by 9 bases, with 10 bases between the two germline ends. Germline V gives CDR1 MDHEN, CDR2 SYDVKM. The CDR3 is made up of 12 amino acids. CDR3 in amino acids: CASSLASSSQYF. The DNA for the CDR3 is TGTGCCAGCAGTTTAGCGAGTAGTTCCCAGTACTTC.

This clonotype was detected only a few times. The chain recombines TRBV10-3 with TRBJ1-1; D might be TRBD1 (6 bases). V was clipped by 11 bases and J by 0 bases, with 13 bases between them. The CDR3 contains 13 residues. CDR1 and CDR2 from the germline V gene are ENHRY and SYGVKD. CDR3 sequence: CAVNRAMNTEAFF. The DNA of the CDR3 is TGTGCCGTGAACAGGGCCATGAACACTGAAGCTTTCTTT.

This sequence joins TRBV6-5 and TRBJ1-1; 7 bases are shared with TRBD1. Trimming removed 0 bases from V and 0 bases from J; junction bases left unmatched: 4. Germline V gene data show CDR1 as MNHEY and CDR2 as SVGAGI. This CDR3 has 16 residues. The CDR3 DNA reads as TGTGCCAGCAGTTACTCGGAGACAGGGTTGAACACTGAAGCTTTCTTT. Translation gives CASSYSETGLNTEAFF.

The J gene is TRBJ2-5, the V gene TRBV4-1; tentative D call: TRBD2 (6 bases). V was shortened by 4 bases and J by 7 bases, with 22 bases between the two germline ends. This CDR3 is built from 16 residues. The germline V gene encodes CDR1 MGHRA and CDR2 YSYEKL. CDR3 amino acids: CASSPRDWEGLATQYF. The DNA of the CDR3 is TGCGCCAGCAGCCCCCGGGACTGGGAAGGCTTAGCGACCCAGTACTTC.

The chain combines TRBV20-1 with TRBJ2-3; 9 nucleotides line up with TRBD2. The J segment lost 6 bases and the V segment lost 2 bases, leaving 6 bases of the junction unmatched. CDR1 is DFQATT and CDR2 is SNEGSKA in the germline V gene (reference sequence). The CDR3 has 14 amino acids. The chain's CDR3 is CSARRLAGMDTQYF. The CDR3 bases are TGCAGTGCTAGACGTCTAGCGGGGATGGATACGCAGTATTTT.

There are a few counts of this clonotype. V usage is TRBV14 and J usage is TRBJ2-1; D unclear. Trimming took 1 base from V and 0 from J, leaving 10 bases between them. CDR1 is SGHDN and CDR2 is FVKESK in the germline V gene. This CDR3 comprises 16 residues. CDR3 sequence (DNA): TGTGCCAGCAGCCAAGCCCACTTGAGCTCCTACAATGAGCAGTTCTTC. This encodes CASSQAHLSSYNEQFF.

The V gene is TRBV7-2, the J gene TRBJ1-1; maybe TRBD1 (6 bases). This CDR3 contains 16 residues. Germline-derived CDR1 and CDR2 are SGHTA and FQGNSA. The V and J ends lost 5 bases and 2 bases respectively, with 18 bases between them. The CDR3 DNA follows: TGTGCCAGCAGCCAATACCCACAACAGGGAAACACTGAAGCTTTCTTT. Its translation: CASSQYPQQGNTEAFF.

The chain couples TRBV18 to TRBJ1-1; TRBD1 agrees at 7 bases. The CDR3 sequence is 13 residues long. The trim removed 6 bases at V and 11 bases at J, leaving 12 bases unmatched. Germline assignment: CDR1 KGHSH and CDR2 LQKENI. The CDR3 DNA reads TGTGCCAGCTCCCCAGGACAGGAGGTAGAGGCTTTCTTT. This codes for CASSPGQEVEAFF.

This clonotype was detected only a few times. The chain is built from TRBV28 and TRBJ1-6; D not resolved. V lost 5 bases to trimming and J lost 0 bases, with 14 bases between them. This CDR3 contains 17 residues. The germline V gene encodes CDR1 MDHEN and CDR2 SYDVKM. CDR3 in amino acids: CASSTLAWSSYNSPLHF. Here the CDR3 DNA reads TGTGCCAGCAGTACTCTAGCGTGGAGCTCCTATAATTCACCCCTCCACTTT.

A few counts support this clonotype. The chain combines TRBV20-1 with TRBJ2-7, with TRBD1 identical over 10 bases. The germline CDR1 and CDR2 sequences are DFQATT and SNEGSKA (reference sequence). The V and J ends lost 6 bases and 3 bases, in that order; junction bases with no gene match: 8. The CDR3 is 14 residues long. The CDR3 DNA is TGCAGTGCCCACCGGACAGGGGGGTTCTACGAGCAGTACTTC. The encoded protein is CSAHRTGGFYEQYF.

This clonotype was counted between two and nine times. The chain has TRBV7-2 and TRBJ2-5; 11 nucleotides align to TRBD2. V shed 6 bases, J shed 5 bases, and the junction held 8 bases outside the gene matches. The CDR3 is made up of 15 amino acids. Germline V gives CDR1 SGHTA, CDR2 FQGNSA. This CDR3 is CASSSRTSGFETQYF. In DNA, the CDR3 is TGTGCCAGCAGTTCTCGGACTAGCGGGTTTGAGACCCAGTACTTC.

This clonotype was counted only a few times. This rearrangement joins TRBV5-5 to TRBJ2-7; a weak D match, TRBD1 (5 bases). The CDR3 is made up of 14 amino acids. Per germline, CDR1 SGHKS and CDR2 YYEKEE (reference sequence). Trimming cost V 3 bases and J 0 bases, with 10 bases left between them. In DNA form, the CDR3 reads TGTGCCAGCAGCTGGGGCACTACCTCCTACGAGCAGTACTTC. It yields the protein CASSWGTTSYEQYF.

This clonotype was counted at least ten times. V is TRBV7-3 and J is TRBJ2-3; 8 bases line up with TRBD1. Per the germline V gene, CDR1 is SGHTA and CDR2 is FQGTGA. This CDR3 contains 13 residues. V trimming: 5 bases; J trimming: 4 bases; junction bases outside the gene matches: 2. The CDR3 nucleotides read TGTGCCAGCAGCGCAGGGGGCGCAGATACGCAGTATTTT. This codes for CASSAGGADTQYF.

This clonotype has a count of ten or more. The rearrangement links TRBV29-1 to TRBJ2-2; 7 nucleotides match TRBD2. The CDR3 sequence is 15 residues long. The V gene's germline CDR1 is SQVTM and CDR2 ANQGSEA. V was clipped by 3 bases and J by 4 bases; unmatched bases: 8. The CDR3 DNA reads TGCAGCGTTGACTTTCTGGGGGGGGGCACCGGGGAGCTGTTTTTT. Protein: CSVDFLGGGTGELFF.

This sequence joins TRBV5-1 and TRBJ2-1; perhaps TRBD1 as D (5 bases). Deletions cut 7 bases from V and 9 bases from J, with 14 bases between. This CDR3 region has 12 residues. Germline V gene lookup returns CDR1 SGHRS and CDR2 YFSETQ. The CDR3: CASAEIQGEQFF. The CDR3 DNA follows: TGCGCCAGCGCAGAAATTCAGGGTGAGCAGTTCTTC. The variable domain in full, completed from reference TRBV5-1 and TRBJ2-1, reads KAGVTQTPRYLIKTRGQQVTLSCSPISGHRSVSWYQQTPGQGLQFLFEYFSETQRNKGNFPGRFSGRQFSNSRSEMNVSTLELGDSALYLCASAEIQGEQFFGPGTRLTVL.

This clonotype occurred many times. The chain combines TRBV30 with TRBJ1-3; the match to TRBD1 covers 9 bases. CDR1 and CDR2 (germline): GTSNPN, SVGIG (reference sequence). V was clipped by 5 bases and J by 2 bases; unmatched bases: 1. This CDR3 has 13 residues. Written as DNA, the CDR3 is TGTGCCTGGCGACAGGGGGCTGGAAACACCATATATTTT. This gives the protein CAWRQGAGNTIYF.

This clonotype was recorded a few times. The rearrangement joins TRBV5-1 to TRBJ1-2; 7 nucleotides line up with TRBD1. The V segment lost 5 bases and the J segment 5 bases; nucleotides outside the gene matches: 12. Germline V lookup: CDR1 SGHRS, CDR2 YFSETQ. This CDR3 contains 15 residues. The CDR3 coding sequence is TGCGCCAGCAGGTCGAAGACAGGGAAGGATTATGGCTACACCTTC. Translating gives CASRSKTGKDYGYTF.

This clonotype was counted between two and nine times. The chain employs TRBV6-5 and TRBJ1-6, with 8 bases fitting TRBD1. Germline V gives CDR1 MNHEY, CDR2 SVGAGI. V was clipped by 4 bases and J by 10 bases; unmatched bases: 12. This CDR3 spans 16 amino acids. This CDR3 is CASSSARQGSGSPLHF. Written as DNA, the CDR3 is TGTGCCAGCAGTTCCGCACGACAGGGGAGTGGGTCACCCCTCCACTTT.

V gene TRBV19 combines with J gene TRBJ2-1; 10 nucleotides agree with TRBD2. In germline, CDR1 is LNHDA, CDR2 SQIVND (reference sequence). The CDR3 contains 15 residues. With V trimmed by 7 bases and J by 0 bases, 3 bases remained unmatched. The CDR3 nucleotides are TGTGCCAGTACACTAGCGGGGAGCTCCTACAATGAGCAGTTCTTC. Protein: CASTLAGSSYNEQFF.